Shown below are 20 T cell receptor beta chains from a single sample sequenced in a study of beta chain features in type 1 diabetes. All of the isolated RNA was reverse transcribed, so expressed TCRB transcripts were sequenced. Repertoires were generated with immunoSEQ multiplex PCR, while TCRdb's copy carries only in-frame clones and drops some. This table has some 220,000 clones, 11% appearing once. Sequencing input: central memory CD4+ T cells from blood. Receptor source: a young man in good health.

The rearrangement links TRBV4-1 to TRBJ2-3; TRBD2 might be the D (5 bases). The CDR3 contains 17 residues. V shed 1 base and J shed 0 bases, with 14 bases lying between them. Germline values: CDR1 MGHRA, CDR2 YSYEKL. The CDR3 region has the DNA TGCGCCAGCAGCCAAGGGCCCGGGGTTTATAGCACAGATACGCAGTATTTT. Translated, it gives CASSQGPGVYSTDTQYF.

This chain links TRBV9 with TRBJ1-5; D is unclear. CDR3 length: 14 amino acids. Looked up from germline, CDR1 is SGDLS and CDR2 is YYNGEE. V was shortened by 7 bases and J by 1 base, with 12 bases between the two germline ends. The CDR3 DNA sequence: TGTGCCAGCGGGCCGGGGAGAAGCAATCAGCCCCAGCATTTT. Residues: CASGPGRSNQPQHF.

The V call is TRBV5-6, the J call TRBJ2-3, with TRBD2 matching over 8 bases. Germline trimming cut 1 base from V and 5 bases from J; bases unmatched to any gene: 6. The CDR3 is 15 residues long. Germline values: CDR1 SGHDT, CDR2 YYEEEE. The CDR3 DNA reads TGTGCCAGCAGCTTGAGCGGGAGCCTGATAGATACGCAGTATTTT. Protein sequence: CASSLSGSLIDTQYF.

Here the CDR3 reads CASSQDVGHGSYEQYF. The CDR3 coding sequence is TGCGCCAGCAGCCAAGATGTAGGGCATGGCTCCTACGAGCAGTACTTC. J is TRBJ2-7 and V is TRBV4-1, with D uncertain. V was clipped by 0 bases and J by 0 bases, with 12 bases between them. The CDR3 runs 16 residues. Looked up from germline, CDR1 is MGHRA and CDR2 is YSYEKL.

This sequence joins TRBV6-5 and TRBJ2-7, with 7 positions matching TRBD1. Germline CDR1 reads MNHEY; CDR2 reads SVGAGI. J was trimmed by 1 base and V by 2 bases; bases with no gene match: 2. The CDR3 runs to 14 residues. The CDR3: CASSYDRVSYEQYF. DNA for the CDR3: TGTGCCAGCAGTTACGACAGGGTTTCCTACGAGCAGTACTTC.

This chain connects TRBV16 to TRBJ1-2; TRBD1 matches 9 bases. This CDR3 is 16 amino acids long. Germline loops: CDR1 KGHSY, CDR2 FQNENV. J was trimmed by 2 bases and V by 2 bases; bases with no gene match: 6. The CDR3 sequence is CASSQKMGTGNYGYTF. The CDR3 bases are TGTGCCAGCAGCCAAAAAATGGGGACAGGGAACTATGGCTACACCTTC.

The chain combines TRBV4-3 with TRBJ1-2; 8 bases line up with TRBD1. Looked up from germline, CDR1 is LGHNA and CDR2 is YSLEER. The ends lost 1 base at V and 8 bases at J; junction bases unmatched: 18. The CDR3 runs to 18 residues. The CDR3 nucleotides are TGCGCCAGCAGCCAAGGGAAAGGGGACAGGAGCCACTCTGAGGGCTACACCTTC. It encodes CASSQGKGDRSHSEGYTF.

The chain employs TRBV5-1 and TRBJ2-7; D call uncertain. The CDR3 length is 15 residues. Germline V gene lookup returns CDR1 SGHRS and CDR2 YFSETQ. Trimming cost V 0 bases and J 3 bases, with 13 bases left between them. For the CDR3, the DNA is TGCGCCAGCAGCTTGGTGGGCCAGCCGCGCTACGAGCAGTACTTC. Translated: CASSLVGQPRYEQYF.

In its sample, this clone was seen a few times. Other DNA sequences in the same sample also yield this CDR3. The chain joins TRBV20-1 to TRBJ1-5, with D perhaps matching TRBD1 (5 bases). Germline CDR1 is DFQATT and CDR2 is SNEGSKA (reference sequence). V gave up 6 bases and J gave up 4 bases, with 7 bases separating them. The CDR3 has 11 residues. As DNA, the CDR3 is TGCAGTGCGTCAGGGAATCAGCCCCAGCATTTT. The encoded protein is CSASGNQPQHF.

This clone was recorded many times. CDR3 nucleotides: TGTGCCAGCAGCTTAGGACAAGCAAACACCATATATTTT. It encodes CASSLGQANTIYF. The chain carries TRBV7-2 and TRBJ1-3; no firm D call. Trimming shortened V by 1 base and J by 6 bases, and 7 bases separated the two germline ends. The CDR3 length is 13 residues. Germline V gene data show CDR1 as SGHTA and CDR2 as FQGNSA. Drawing the rest from reference TRBV7-2 and TRBJ1-3, the complete variable domain is GAGVSQSPSNKVTEKGKDVELRCDPISGHTALYWYRQSLGQGLEFLIYFQGNSAPDKSGLPSDRFSAERTGGSVSTLTIQRTQQEDSAVYLCASSLGQANTIYFGEGSWLTVV.

This clone showed up just a few times. The V call is TRBV18, the J call TRBJ2-5; D is perhaps TRBD1 or TRBD2 (6 bases each). This CDR3 has 14 amino acids. Trimming took off 3 bases at V and 3 bases at J, with 11 bases between the two ends. Germline V gene lookup returns CDR1 KGHSH and CDR2 LQKENI. CDR3 DNA: TGTGCCAGCTCACCGCGGGACAAAGAAGAGACCCAGTACTTC. Protein product: CASSPRDKEETQYF.

V usage is TRBV28 and J usage is TRBJ2-7, with D perhaps being TRBD1 or TRBD2 (5 bases each). CDR3 length: 12 amino acids. Germline loops: CDR1 MDHEN, CDR2 SYDVKM. Trimming shortened V by 10 bases and J by 4 bases, and 14 bases separated the two germline ends. The CDR3 spells CATSGSRYEQYF. Written as DNA, the CDR3 is TGTGCCACTTCAGGGAGTCGGTACGAGCAGTACTTC.

At least ten counts were recorded for this clone. Other DNA sequences from this sample encode an identical CDR3 as well. This chain connects TRBV25-1 to TRBJ1-1, with D unresolved. The V end lost 0 bases, the J end lost 0 bases, and 5 bases lay between the germline ends. The CDR3 length is 14 residues. Germline CDR1 and CDR2: MGHDK and SYGVNS. CDR3 sequence: CASSEYGLNTEAFF. The CDR3 DNA follows: TGTGCCAGCAGTGAATATGGCTTGAACACTGAAGCTTTCTTT.

V and J are TRBV7-8 and TRBJ1-6; D remains unclear. Trimming cost V 2 bases and J 7 bases, with 12 bases left between them. The CDR3 has 15 residues. CDR1 SGHVS and CDR2 FQNEAQ come from the germline V gene. The DNA of the CDR3 is TGTGCCAGCAGCTTATTGTATCAGGCCAATTCACCCCTCCACTTT. Its translation: CASSLLYQANSPLHF.

Only a few counts were recorded for this clone. J is TRBJ2-7 and V is TRBV30; D is unclear. In germline, CDR1 is GTSNPN, CDR2 SVGIG (reference sequence). The CDR3 spans 15 residues. V dropped 2 bases and J dropped 0 bases, with 14 bases sitting between them. The CDR3: CAWSTWAGSSYEQYF. Here the CDR3 DNA reads TGTGCCTGGAGTACATGGGCCGGTAGCTCCTACGAGCAGTACTTC. The full variable domain, its missing parts supplied by reference TRBV30 and TRBJ2-7, is SQTIHQWPATLVQPVGSPLSLECTVEGTSNPNLYWYRQAAGRGLQLLFYSVGIGQISSEVPQNLSASRPQDRQFILSSKKLLLSDSGFYLCAWSTWAGSSYEQYFGPGTRLTVT.

As concerns this clone: A junction end diverges from the germline sequence, so it may reflect a read error. The chain couples TRBV11-2 to TRBJ2-1, with D uncertain. The CDR3 contains 15 residues. Germline CDR1 is SGHAT and CDR2 is FQNNGV. For the CDR3, the DNA is TGCGCCAGCACCCCGACTCCGGCCGGAGCGCGGGAGCAGTTCTTC. It codes for CASTPTPAGAREQFF.

The chain employs TRBV19 and TRBJ2-3; no reliable D call. The CDR3 length is 12 residues. The ends were cut back, 5 bases at V and 4 bases at J, with 7 bases in the middle. CDR1 and CDR2 (germline): LNHDA, SQIVND (reference sequence). The DNA of the CDR3 is TGTGCCAGTAGTCGAACGGCAGATACGCAGTATTTT. It translates to CASSRTADTQYF.

This clone appeared many times. The chain links TRBV4-3 to TRBJ1-1; D not certain. The CDR3 length is 14 residues. Per the germline V gene, CDR1 is LGHNA and CDR2 is YSLEER. Trimming removed 2 bases at V and 6 bases at J, with 13 bases between. As DNA, the CDR3 is TGCGCCAGCAGCCAAACTCTCAGCCAAGCTGAAGCTTTCTTT. Protein product: CASSQTLSQAEAFF.

The chain joins TRBV7-2 to TRBJ2-1; no firm D call. This CDR3 region has 14 residues. Trimming stripped 4 bases from V and 0 bases from J, with 7 bases between. Per the germline V gene, CDR1 is SGHTA and CDR2 is FQGNSA. The DNA for the CDR3 is TGTGCCAGCAGCTCTCTTTCCTCCTACAATGAGCAGTTCTTC. Its protein is CASSSLSSYNEQFF.

The rearrangement links TRBV2 to TRBJ2-7; D is unresolved. Germline V lookup: CDR1 SNHLY, CDR2 FYNNEI. The CDR3 extends over 12 amino acids. V lost 7 bases and J lost 6, with 13 bases in between. This CDR3 is CASTQAGSEQYF. The CDR3 DNA reads TGTGCCAGCACTCAGGCAGGATCCGAGCAGTACTTC. Supplemented by reference TRBV2 and TRBJ2-7, the full variable domain reads EPEVTQTPSHQVTQMGQEVILRCVPISNHLYFYWYRQILGQKVEFLVSFYNNEISEKSEIFDDQFSVERPDGSNFTLKIRSTKLEDSAMYFCASTQAGSEQYFGPGTRLTVT.